Shown below are 13 T cell receptor beta chains from a single sample sequenced in a study of cytomegalovirus exposure and HLA in healthy donors. PCR amplification relied on 60 Vbeta primers (plus 13 Jbeta primers). Assay: immunoSEQ multiplex PCR; the TCRdb copy retains only in-frame clones and omits some. The sample lists some 110,000 clones, approximately 80% occurring once. Sequenced material: PBMCs. The receptor set was obtained from a man aged 40-50 years in good health and CMV-seronegative.

V gene TRBV5-1 combines with J gene TRBJ2-6, with D tentatively TRBD1 (5 bases). CDR3 length equals 16 residues. The V and J ends lost 7 bases and 0 bases respectively, with 14 bases between them. Germline CDR1 is SGHRS and CDR2 is YFSETQ. The CDR3 sequence is CASCDQGLSGANVLTF. The DNA for the CDR3 is TGCGCCAGCTGCGATCAGGGCCTCTCTGGGGCCAACGTCCTGACTTTC.

This rearrangement joins TRBV11-2 to TRBJ1-5; TRBD1 matches at 7 bases. V shed 1 base, J shed 5 bases, and the junction held 5 bases outside the gene matches. The CDR3 spans 15 residues. Germline loops: CDR1 SGHAT, CDR2 FQNNGV. The CDR3 sequence is CASSLGTGRDQPQHF. For the CDR3, the DNA is TGTGCCAGCAGCTTAGGGACAGGTCGAGATCAGCCCCAGCATTTT.

The chain couples TRBV7-2 to TRBJ2-7; the match to TRBD2 covers 12 bases. The CDR3 totals 18 residues. CDR1 is SGHTA, CDR2 FQGNSA, per germline. The V and J ends lost 3 bases and 4 bases, in that order; junction bases with no gene match: 13. The CDR3, as DNA: TGTGCCAGCAGCTTGTTCCCCACGACTAGCGGGGGTAATTACGAGCAGTACTTC. Its translation: CASSLFPTTSGGNYEQYF. Full variable domain (missing parts from reference TRBV7-2 and TRBJ2-7): GAGVSQSPSNKVTEKGKDVELRCDPISGHTALYWYRQSLGQGLEFLIYFQGNSAPDKSGLPSDRFSAERTGGSVSTLTIQRTQQEDSAVYLCASSLFPTTSGGNYEQYFGPGTRLTVT.

The chain is built from TRBV19 and TRBJ2-1, with 11 bases that match TRBD2. Looked up from germline, CDR1 is LNHDA and CDR2 is SQIVND (reference sequence). Trimming cost V 6 bases and J 3 bases; bases outside gene matches: 10. The CDR3 runs to 17 residues. CDR3 sequence: CASSLGGGLADYNEQFF. The DNA for the CDR3 is TGTGCCAGTAGCCTCGGGGGGGGACTAGCGGACTACAATGAGCAGTTCTTC. Full variable domain (missing parts from reference TRBV19 and TRBJ2-1): DGGITQSPKYLFRKEGQNVTLSCEQNLNHDAMYWYRQDPGQGLRLIYYSQIVNDFQKGDIAEGYSVSREKKESFPLTVTSAQKNPTAFYLCASSLGGGLADYNEQFFGPGTRLTVL.

The chain has TRBV7-2 and TRBJ1-1; D unclear. CDR3 length equals 15 residues. Looked up from germline, CDR1 is SGHTA and CDR2 is FQGNSA. Trimming took 5 bases from V and 3 from J, leaving 16 bases between them. The CDR3 spells CASSPTVTVYTEAFF. CDR3 nucleotides: TGTGCCAGCAGCCCTACTGTCACAGTGTACACTGAAGCTTTCTTT.

V usage is TRBV11-2 and J usage is TRBJ2-5, with D perhaps matching TRBD2 (6 bases). Between the trimmed V and J ends, which lost 5 bases and 4 bases, there was a span of 14 bases. The CDR3 has 14 amino acids. Germline V lookup: CDR1 SGHAT, CDR2 FQNNGV. For the CDR3, the DNA is TGTGCCAGCAGCCCCGGAGGGTTAGGAGAGACCCAGTACTTC. It encodes CASSPGGLGETQYF.

V gene TRBV7-2 combines with J gene TRBJ2-1; 10 bases align to TRBD2. The CDR3 is 16 residues long. V was clipped by 6 bases and J by 3 bases; unmatched bases: 8. Germline lookup yields CDR1 SGHTA and CDR2 FQGNSA. The CDR3 DNA sequence: TGTGCCAGCAGTTCGGGACTAGCGCTGGTCTACAATGAGCAGTTCTTC. It encodes CASSSGLALVYNEQFF.

This clone appeared a single time. The rearrangement links TRBV7-9 to TRBJ2-1, with D possibly being TRBD2 (6 bases). Germline CDR1 reads SEHNR; CDR2 reads FQNEAQ (reference sequence). V lost 2 bases to trimming and J lost 6 bases, with 17 bases between them. The CDR3 has 16 residues. CDR3 loop: CASSLMGWGERNEQFF. CDR3 coding DNA: TGTGCCAGCAGCTTAATGGGGTGGGGGGAACGCAATGAGCAGTTCTTC.

V gene TRBV27 combines with J gene TRBJ1-5; a possible D gene is TRBD1 (5 bases). V lost 6 bases to trimming and J lost 3 bases, with 9 bases between them. The CDR3 consists of 13 residues. Germline loops: CDR1 MNHEY, CDR2 SMNVEV (reference sequence). The CDR3, as DNA: TGTGCCAGCAGAGACAGCCCCAATCAGCCCCAGCATTTT. Translation: CASRDSPNQPQHF.

V gene TRBV5-1 combines with J gene TRBJ2-3; TRBD2 is a possible D gene (6 bases). CDR1 and CDR2 from the germline V gene are SGHRS and YFSETQ. The V gene lost 0 bases and the J gene lost 1 base, with 12 bases spanning the gap. This CDR3 is 16 amino acids long. The CDR3 DNA reads as TGCGCCAGCAGCTTGGCGGGGGTCCCTGGCACAGATACGCAGTATTTT. The encoded protein is CASSLAGVPGTDTQYF.

The chain carries TRBV28 and TRBJ1-4; TRBD1 matches at 10 bases. The germline gives CDR1 MDHEN, CDR2 SYDVKM. This CDR3 has 15 amino acids. V dropped 5 bases and J dropped 10; count of bases not matched to a gene: 10. The CDR3 DNA is TGTGCCAGCAGTCCTGGGACAGGGGATAGGTTAAAACTGTTTTTT. This encodes CASSPGTGDRLKLFF. Complete variable domain (other parts from reference TRBV28 and TRBJ1-4): DVKVTQSSRYLVKRTGEKVFLECVQDMDHENMFWYRQDPGLGLRLIYFSYDVKMKEKGDIPEGYSVSREKKERFSLILESASTNQTSMYLCASSPGTGDRLKLFFGSGTQLSVL.

This clone was counted between two and nine times. This sequence joins TRBV29-1 and TRBJ1-2; TRBD1 aligns across 10 bases. CDR1 is SQVTM, CDR2 ANQGSEA, per germline. V lost 7 bases to trimming and J lost 2 bases; unmatched junction nucleotides: 4. There are 13 residues in the CDR3. CDR3 loop: CSGGTGENYGYTF. CDR3 DNA: TGCAGCGGGGGGACAGGGGAAAACTATGGCTACACCTTC.

The chain has TRBV13 and TRBJ2-3, with a weak D call TRBD2 (6 bases). This CDR3 is 14 amino acids long. Trimming pared 1 base from V and 4 bases from J, leaving 9 bases between. The V gene's germline CDR1 is PRHDT and CDR2 FYEKMQ (reference sequence). CDR3 DNA: TGTGCCAGCAGCTTAGAGGAGGGTCCAGATACGCAGTATTTT. Its translation: CASSLEEGPDTQYF.